The 17 T cell receptor beta chains presented below share a single source sample, sequenced in a study of blood T cells in healthy people across ages. For the second PCR, which ran for roughly 6 to 11 cycles, a sample-barcoded 5' primer and a J-beta primer mix were used. TCRdb re-analysed the 5' RACE reads in MiXCR, keeping a single row per CDR3 protein. The sample holds about 640,000 distinct CDR3 sequences; over 40% are singletons and the top ten take around 32%. Sequences were obtained from blood. The receptors derive from an elderly man in good health.

The CDR3 DNA reads as TGTGCCAGCAGCTTAGTTGGGGGCGGGAGGATCGGGGCAGATACGCAGTATTTT. It is translated as CASSLVGGGRIGADTQYF. The chain employs TRBV7-2 and TRBJ2-3; 8 bases line up with TRBD2. Trimming at V came to 1 base and at J to 4 bases, leaving 13 bases not matched to a gene. This CDR3 has 18 amino acids. Germline CDR1 is SGHTA and CDR2 is FQGNSA.

The chain combines TRBV20-1 with TRBJ2-5, with D unresolved. Trimming removed 3 bases at V and 2 bases at J, with 16 bases between. The CDR3 is 15 residues long. Germline lookup yields CDR1 DFQATT and CDR2 SNEGSKA (reference sequence). Here the CDR3 reads CSASSATTPQETQYF. CDR3 bases: TGCAGTGCTAGCTCAGCCACAACCCCACAAGAGACCCAGTACTTC.

This clonotype has more than one count but fewer than ten. V gene TRBV20-1 combines with J gene TRBJ2-5; D possibly corresponds to TRBD2 (6 bases). Germline V gene sequence: CDR1 DFQATT, CDR2 SNEGSKA (reference sequence). CDR3 size: 14 residues. The ends were cut back, 0 bases at V and 5 bases at J, with 13 bases in the middle. CDR3 bases: TGCAGTGCTAGAGATAAGGGACTTCGGGAGACCCAGTACTTC. It translates to CSARDKGLRETQYF.

The V and J genes are TRBV2 and TRBJ2-1; 12 positions match TRBD1. Losses at the gene ends were 9 bases for V and 5 bases for J; bases not matched to a gene: 17. CDR3 length equals 18 residues. CDR1 and CDR2 (germline): SNHLY, FYNNEI. CDR3 nucleotide sequence: TGTGCCAGTCATCCGGGACAGGGGGCTGAAAAAGTGAACAATGAGCAGTTCTTC. It translates to CASHPGQGAEKVNNEQFF.

V usage is TRBV21-1 and J usage is TRBJ2-5. TRBV21-1 is a recognized pseudogene. CDR3 size: 12 residues. The CDR3, as DNA: TGTGCCAGCAGCAAAGGACGATTTGACCAGTACTTC. Translated, it gives CASSKGRFDQYF.

This clonotype was detected many times. The V and J genes are TRBV6-6 and TRBJ2-5, with TRBD1 as a possible D gene (5 bases). Germline-derived CDR1 and CDR2 are MNHNY and SVGAGI (reference sequence). The CDR3 runs 14 residues. V was pared by 2 bases and J by 2 bases, with 9 bases between. CDR3 sequence (DNA): TGTGCCAGCAGTTACGGTAGGGGTCAAGAGACCCAGTACTTC. This translates into CASSYGRGQETQYF.

Notes on this clonotype: Compared with germline, one end of the junction differs, possibly owing to a read error. The chain combines TRBV28 with TRBJ1-6; D gene unclear. Germline V lookup: CDR1 MDHEN, CDR2 SYDVKM. This CDR3 comprises 12 residues. The CDR3 loop reads CASSSMDTPPHF. In DNA form, the CDR3 reads TGTGCCAGCAGCAGCATGGATACACCCCCCCACTTT. Full variable domain (missing parts from reference TRBV28 and TRBJ1-6): DVKVTQSSRYLVKRTGEKVFLECVQDMDHENMFWYRQDPGLGLRLIYFSYDVKMKEKGDIPEGYSVSREKKERFSLILESASTNQTSMYLCASSSMDTPPHFGNGTRLTVT.

The chain recombines TRBV28 with TRBJ2-2; D ambiguous. Germline V lookup: CDR1 MDHEN, CDR2 SYDVKM. The CDR3 contains 12 residues. V shed 7 bases and J shed 3 bases, with 6 bases lying between them. CDR3 sequence reads: CASKGYTGELFF. The CDR3, as DNA: TGTGCCAGCAAAGGTTACACCGGGGAGCTGTTTTTT.

This clonotype was observed a handful of times. The chain links TRBV20-1 to TRBJ2-7; TRBD2 agrees at 7 bases. This CDR3 has 14 residues. Trimming at V came to 0 bases and at J to 2 bases, leaving 4 bases not matched to a gene. The V gene's germline CDR1 is DFQATT and CDR2 SNEGSKA (reference sequence). The CDR3 here is CSARDLLAAYEQYF. For the CDR3, the DNA is TGCAGTGCTAGAGATCTCCTAGCGGCCTACGAGCAGTACTTC.

This clonotype was counted at least ten times. The chain links TRBV10-3 to TRBJ2-7; D possibly uses TRBD1 or TRBD2 (5 bases each). Germline V gene sequence: CDR1 ENHRY, CDR2 SYGVKD. V was shortened by 8 bases and J by 4 bases, with 12 bases between the two germline ends. This CDR3 has 12 amino acids. In DNA, the CDR3 is TGTGCCATCGGGACGTCGGGATACGAGCAGTACTTC. This encodes CAIGTSGYEQYF.

This chain links TRBV9 with TRBJ1-2; 9 bases line up with TRBD1. CDR1 is SGDLS and CDR2 is YYNGEE in the germline V gene. CDR3 length: 13 residues. The J segment lost 6 bases and the V segment lost 4 bases, leaving 4 bases of the junction unmatched. In DNA form, the CDR3 reads TGTGCCAGCAGCCGGGACAGGGTAAATGGCTACACCTTC. It is translated as CASSRDRVNGYTF.

This clonotype was seen only a few times. The rearrangement joins TRBV20-1 to TRBJ2-7; 10 positions agree with TRBD1. From germline, CDR1 is DFQATT and CDR2 SNEGSKA (reference sequence). This CDR3 is 16 amino acids long. Trimming cost V 5 bases and J 2 bases; bases outside gene matches: 12. CDR3 amino acids: CSAGDIGQGVTYEQYF. CDR3 coding DNA: TGCAGTGCTGGCGATATCGGACAGGGGGTTACCTACGAGCAGTACTTC.

The CDR3 region is CASRPDRGQETQYF. The DNA of the CDR3 is TGTGCCAGCAGGCCAGACAGGGGGCAAGAGACCCAGTACTTC. The gene calls are TRBV7-2 and TRBJ2-5; TRBD1 aligns across 9 bases. The germline V gene has CDR1 SGHTA and CDR2 FQGNSA. This CDR3 region has 14 residues. V was clipped by 6 bases and J by 2 bases; unmatched bases: 4. Variable domain in full (rest from reference TRBV7-2 and TRBJ2-5): GAGVSQSPSNKVTEKGKDVELRCDPISGHTALYWYRQSLGQGLEFLIYFQGNSAPDKSGLPSDRFSAERTGGSVSTLTIQRTQQEDSAVYLCASRPDRGQETQYFGPGTRLLVL.

The rearrangement links TRBV28 to TRBJ2-7, with TRBD1 as a possible D gene (6 bases). The CDR3 runs to 15 residues. V was cut by 8 bases and J by 5 bases, with 22 bases left in between. Germline V CDR1 and CDR2: MDHEN, SYDVKM. CDR3 in amino acids: CASGLESRPGDEQYF. The CDR3 DNA reads as TGTGCCAGCGGATTAGAAAGCCGACCAGGGGACGAGCAGTACTTC.

This sequence joins TRBV7-2 and TRBJ1-1; D unresolved. The CDR3 length is 15 residues. The V end was cut by 1 base, the J end by 2 bases, with 11 bases between. Germline-derived CDR1 and CDR2 are SGHTA and FQGNSA. Written as DNA, the CDR3 is TGTGCCAGCAGCTTAGAAACAAGACGAAACACTGAAGCTTTCTTT. It translates to CASSLETRRNTEAFF.

V and J are TRBV27 and TRBJ2-5; TRBD1 is a possible D gene (5 bases). The DNA end lines up better with TRBJ2-4; the J call may be wrong. CDR3 size: 14 residues. Germline-derived CDR1 and CDR2 are MNHEY and SMNVEV (reference sequence). The CDR3 sequence is CASSVGQDVNIQYF. For the CDR3, the DNA is TGTGCCAGCAGTGTGGGGCAGGATGTAAACATTCAGTACTTC.

J is TRBJ2-1 and V is TRBV5-1; no firm D call. Germline V gene sequence: CDR1 SGHRS, CDR2 YFSETQ. V dropped 1 base and J dropped 3 bases, with 11 bases sitting between them. The CDR3 is made up of 15 amino acids. CDR3 sequence reads: CASSLLPSDYNEQFF. The CDR3, as DNA: TGCGCCAGCAGCTTGTTGCCATCGGACTACAATGAGCAGTTCTTC.